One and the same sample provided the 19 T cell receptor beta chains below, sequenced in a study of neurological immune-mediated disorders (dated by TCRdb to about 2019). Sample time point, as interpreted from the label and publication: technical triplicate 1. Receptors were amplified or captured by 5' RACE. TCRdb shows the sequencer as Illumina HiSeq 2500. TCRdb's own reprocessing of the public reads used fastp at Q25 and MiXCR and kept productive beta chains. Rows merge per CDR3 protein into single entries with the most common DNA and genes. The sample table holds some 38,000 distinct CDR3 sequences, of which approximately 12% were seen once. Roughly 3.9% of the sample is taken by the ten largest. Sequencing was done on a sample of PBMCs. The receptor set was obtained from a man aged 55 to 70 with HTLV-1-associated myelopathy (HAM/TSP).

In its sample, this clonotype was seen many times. CDR3 nucleotide sequence: TGTGCCAGCAGCTTAGTGCTGACAGGGAAGAATCCCTACGAGCAGTACTTC. Its protein is CASSLVLTGKNPYEQYF. The chain uses TRBV7-2 and TRBJ2-7; 7 bases agree with TRBD1. The CDR3 covers 17 residues. The trim removed 1 base at V and 2 bases at J, leaving 11 bases unmatched. The germline V gene encodes CDR1 SGHTA and CDR2 FQGNSA.

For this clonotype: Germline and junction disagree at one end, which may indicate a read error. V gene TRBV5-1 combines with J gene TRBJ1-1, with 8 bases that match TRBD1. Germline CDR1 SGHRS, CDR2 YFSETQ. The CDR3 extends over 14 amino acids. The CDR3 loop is CASFLGQGNTEGFF. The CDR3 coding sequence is TGCGCCAGCTTTCTTGGACAGGGTAACACTGAAGGTTTCTTT.

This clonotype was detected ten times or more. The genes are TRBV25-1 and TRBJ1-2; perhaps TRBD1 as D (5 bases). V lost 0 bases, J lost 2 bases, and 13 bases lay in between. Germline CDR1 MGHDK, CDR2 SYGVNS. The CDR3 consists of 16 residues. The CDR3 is CASSEYTGRGNYGYTF. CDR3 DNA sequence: TGTGCCAGCAGTGAATATACGGGGCGCGGGAACTATGGCTACACCTTC.

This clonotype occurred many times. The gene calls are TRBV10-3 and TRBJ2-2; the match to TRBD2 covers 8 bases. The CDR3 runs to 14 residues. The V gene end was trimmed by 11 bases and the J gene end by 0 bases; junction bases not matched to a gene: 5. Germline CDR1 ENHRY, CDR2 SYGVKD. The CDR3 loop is CAAREASNTGELFF. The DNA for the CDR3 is TGTGCCGCGCGGGAGGCTTCGAACACCGGGGAGCTGTTTTTT.

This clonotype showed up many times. CDR3 in DNA: TGCGCCAGCAGCCCGACCGGGACAGGATACAATGAGCAGTTCTTC. It specifies CASSPTGTGYNEQFF. The gene calls are TRBV5-1 and TRBJ2-1; TRBD1 agrees at 8 bases. Per the germline V gene, CDR1 is SGHRS and CDR2 is YFSETQ. CDR3 length: 15 amino acids. With V trimmed by 4 bases and J by 4 bases, 7 bases remained unmatched.

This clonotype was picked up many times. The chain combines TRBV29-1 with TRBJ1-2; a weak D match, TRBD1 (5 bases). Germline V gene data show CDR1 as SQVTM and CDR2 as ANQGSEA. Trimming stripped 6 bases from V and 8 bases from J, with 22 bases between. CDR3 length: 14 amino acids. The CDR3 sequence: CSVRRDLAGYGYTF. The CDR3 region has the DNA TGCAGCGTCCGCCGGGACCTGGCGGGGTACGGCTACACCTTC.

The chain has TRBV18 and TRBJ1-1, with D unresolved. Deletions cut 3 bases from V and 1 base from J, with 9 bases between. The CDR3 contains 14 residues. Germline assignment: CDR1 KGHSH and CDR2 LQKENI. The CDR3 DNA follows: TGTGCCAGCTCACCGAACATAGAGAACACTGAAGCTTTCTTT. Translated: CASSPNIENTEAFF.

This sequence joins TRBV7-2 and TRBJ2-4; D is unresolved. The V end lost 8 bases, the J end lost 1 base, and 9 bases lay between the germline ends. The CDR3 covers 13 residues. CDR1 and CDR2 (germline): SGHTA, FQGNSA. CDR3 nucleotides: TGTGCCAGCGCCACCTCGGCCAAAAACATTCAGTACTTC. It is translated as CASATSAKNIQYF.

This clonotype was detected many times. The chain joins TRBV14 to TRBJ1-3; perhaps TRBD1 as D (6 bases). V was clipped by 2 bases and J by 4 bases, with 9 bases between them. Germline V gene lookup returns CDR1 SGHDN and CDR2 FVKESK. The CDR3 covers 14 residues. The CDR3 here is CASSQSRGGNTIYF. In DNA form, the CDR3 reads TGTGCCAGCAGCCAAAGCAGGGGCGGAAACACCATATATTTT.

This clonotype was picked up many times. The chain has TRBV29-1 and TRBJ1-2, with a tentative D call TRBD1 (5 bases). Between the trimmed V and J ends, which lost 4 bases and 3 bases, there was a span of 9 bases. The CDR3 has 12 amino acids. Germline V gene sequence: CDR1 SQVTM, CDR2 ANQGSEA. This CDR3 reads CSVVGVDYGYTF. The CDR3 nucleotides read TGCAGCGTTGTAGGGGTTGACTATGGCTACACCTTC. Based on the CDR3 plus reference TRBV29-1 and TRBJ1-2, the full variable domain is SAVISQKPSRDICQRGTSLTIQCQVDSQVTMMFWYRQQPGQSLTLIATANQGSEATYESGFVIDKFPISRPNLTFSTLTVSNMSPEDSSIYLCSVVGVDYGYTFGSGTRLTVV.

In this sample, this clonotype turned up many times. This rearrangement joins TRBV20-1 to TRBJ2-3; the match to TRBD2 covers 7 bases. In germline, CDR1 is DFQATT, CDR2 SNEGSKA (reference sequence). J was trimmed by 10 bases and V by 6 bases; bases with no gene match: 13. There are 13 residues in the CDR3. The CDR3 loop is CSAERAGRRAQYF. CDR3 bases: TGCAGTGCCGAACGAGCGGGACGGCGGGCGCAGTATTTT.

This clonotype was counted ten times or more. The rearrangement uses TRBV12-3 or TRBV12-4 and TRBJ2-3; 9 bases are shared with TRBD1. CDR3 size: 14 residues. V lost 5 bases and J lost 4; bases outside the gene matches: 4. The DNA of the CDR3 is TGTGCCAGCAGTCCAGGGACAGGGCCAGATACGCAGTATTTT. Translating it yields CASSPGTGPDTQYF.

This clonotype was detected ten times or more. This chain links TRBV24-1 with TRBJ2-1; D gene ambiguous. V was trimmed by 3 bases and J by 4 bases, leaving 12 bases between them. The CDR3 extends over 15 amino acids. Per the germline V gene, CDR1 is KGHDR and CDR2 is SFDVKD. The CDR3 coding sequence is TGTGCCACCAGTGATCAGAAGGGTGCTTACAATGAGCAGTTCTTC. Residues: CATSDQKGAYNEQFF.

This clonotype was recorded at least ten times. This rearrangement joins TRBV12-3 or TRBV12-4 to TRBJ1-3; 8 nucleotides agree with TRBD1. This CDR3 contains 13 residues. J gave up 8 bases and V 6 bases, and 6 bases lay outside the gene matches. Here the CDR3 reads CASSEQGEYTIYF. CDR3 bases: TGTGCCAGCAGCGAACAGGGGGAGTACACCATATATTTT.

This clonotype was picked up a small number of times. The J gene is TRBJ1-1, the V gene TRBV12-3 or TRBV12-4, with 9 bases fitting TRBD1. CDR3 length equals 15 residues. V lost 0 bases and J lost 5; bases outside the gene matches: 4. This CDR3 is CASSLAGTGLTEAFF. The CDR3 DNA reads TGTGCCAGCAGTTTAGCGGGGACAGGGCTTACTGAAGCTTTCTTT.

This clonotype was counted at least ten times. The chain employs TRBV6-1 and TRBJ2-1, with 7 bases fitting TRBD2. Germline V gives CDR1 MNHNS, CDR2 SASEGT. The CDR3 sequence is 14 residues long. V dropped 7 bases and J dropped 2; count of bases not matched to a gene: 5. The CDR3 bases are TGTGCCAGCAAACGGCGGGAGACCTACAATGAGCAGTTCTTC. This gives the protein CASKRRETYNEQFF.

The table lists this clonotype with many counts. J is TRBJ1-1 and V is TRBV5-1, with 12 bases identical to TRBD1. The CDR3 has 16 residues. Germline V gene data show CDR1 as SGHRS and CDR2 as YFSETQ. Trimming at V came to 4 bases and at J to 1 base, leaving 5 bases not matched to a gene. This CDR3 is CASSTGTGGANTEAFF. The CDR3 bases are TGCGCCAGCAGCACCGGGACAGGGGGCGCGAACACTGAAGCTTTCTTT.

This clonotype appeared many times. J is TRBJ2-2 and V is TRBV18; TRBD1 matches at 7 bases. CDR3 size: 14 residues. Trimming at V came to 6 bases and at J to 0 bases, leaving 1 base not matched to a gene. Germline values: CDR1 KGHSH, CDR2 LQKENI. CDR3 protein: CASSGQPNTGELFF. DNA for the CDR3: TGTGCCAGCTCGGGACAGCCGAACACCGGGGAGCTGTTTTTT.

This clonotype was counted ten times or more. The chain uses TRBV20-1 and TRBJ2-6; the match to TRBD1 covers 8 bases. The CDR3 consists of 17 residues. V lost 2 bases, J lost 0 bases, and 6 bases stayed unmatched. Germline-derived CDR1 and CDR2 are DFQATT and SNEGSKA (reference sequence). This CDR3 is CSARPTGGSSGANVLTF. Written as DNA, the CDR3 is TGCAGTGCTAGACCTACAGGGGGGTCCTCTGGGGCCAACGTCCTGACTTTC.